These T cell receptor beta chains were read from a single sample in a study of blood T cell repertoires in COVID-19. The assay was immunoSEQ multiplex PCR, and TCRdb's table has in-frame clones only and misses some. The repertoire holds roughly 76,000 clones, more than 85% seen once, with roughly 14% in the top ten. Input material: peripheral blood. The receptors originated from a man in his sixties or seventies with active or convalescent COVID-19. The CDR3 runs from the conserved cysteine through the conserved F or W. Not all rows give a size; the values are once, few, many and, for expanded clones, a class.

v_gene: TRBV10-3; j_gene: TRBJ1-2; abundance: NA; CDR3aa: CAISENGKSNYGYTF
v_gene: TRBV5-6; j_gene: TRBJ1-4; abundance: NA; CDR3aa: CASSLVGSEKLFF
v_gene: TRBV30; j_gene: TRBJ1-2; abundance: few; CDR3aa: CAWSVNSNYGYTF
v_gene: TRBV29-1; j_gene: TRBJ1-1; abundance: NA; CDR3aa: CSVDRGMNTEAFF
v_gene: TRBV29-1; j_gene: TRBJ2-7; abundance: NA; CDR3aa: CSVVVSSEAYEQYF
v_gene: TRBV3-1/TRBV3-2; j_gene: TRBJ2-3; abundance: NA; CDR3aa: CASSPFGGRRGGTDTQYF
v_gene: TRBV6-5; j_gene: TRBJ1-2; abundance: NA; CDR3aa: CASTKGHSDYGYTF
v_gene: TRBV19; j_gene: TRBJ1-2; abundance: NA; CDR3aa: CASSEQTGGGGYTF
v_gene: TRBV18; j_gene: TRBJ1-2; abundance: once; CDR3aa: CASSPPGLVNYGYTF
v_gene: TRBV3-1/TRBV3-2; j_gene: TRBJ2-2; abundance: NA; CDR3aa: CASSQDRGTGELFF
v_gene: TRBV7-3; j_gene: TRBJ2-6; abundance: NA; CDR3aa: CASSTGGSARAGANVLTF
v_gene: TRBV5-1; j_gene: TRBJ2-7; abundance: NA; CDR3aa: CASSTAQGYEQYF
v_gene: TRBV2; j_gene: TRBJ2-1; abundance: NA; CDR3aa: CASSDYRVDEQFF
v_gene: TRBV27; j_gene: TRBJ1-1; abundance: once; CDR3aa: CASSVYRGNTEAFF
v_gene: TRBV6-6; j_gene: TRBJ1-5; abundance: NA; CDR3aa: CASSSFGQLLNQPQHF
v_gene: TRBV5-5; j_gene: TRBJ2-7; abundance: few; CDR3aa: CASSPRGGDEQYF
v_gene: TRBV28; j_gene: TRBJ1-3; abundance: NA; CDR3aa: CASSPLGQGWGNTIYF
v_gene: TRBV5-1; j_gene: TRBJ2-6; abundance: NA; CDR3aa: CASSSDSSGANVLTF
v_gene: TRBV29-1; j_gene: TRBJ1-2; abundance: NA; CDR3aa: CSVEATGSGNYGYTF
v_gene: TRBV19; j_gene: TRBJ1-2; abundance: NA; CDR3aa: CASSTWTGGPSNYGYTF
v_gene: TRBV19; j_gene: TRBJ1-4; abundance: NA; CDR3aa: CASKYRTADEKLFF
v_gene: TRBV20-1; j_gene: TRBJ2-1; abundance: NA; CDR3aa: CSARDFNEQFF
v_gene: TRBV6-5; j_gene: TRBJ2-3; abundance: NA; CDR3aa: CASSSQPGLGTDTQYF
v_gene: TRBV6-5; j_gene: TRBJ2-7; abundance: NA; CDR3aa: CASSQTYPPYEQYF
v_gene: TRBV27; j_gene: TRBJ1-1; abundance: NA; CDR3aa: CASQDRLNTEAFF
v_gene: TRBV27; j_gene: TRBJ2-2; abundance: NA; CDR3aa: CASSSGLTNTGELFF
v_gene: TRBV19; j_gene: TRBJ1-5; abundance: NA; CDR3aa: CASSPGAGNQPQHF
v_gene: TRBV9; j_gene: TRBJ2-7; abundance: NA; CDR3aa: CASSVDPESYEQYF
v_gene: TRBV12-1; j_gene: TRBJ1-3; abundance: NA; CDR3aa: CASSFGQTNDTIYF
v_gene: TRBV27; j_gene: TRBJ2-7; abundance: NA; CDR3aa: CASSSVSTGPTYF
v_gene: TRBV15; j_gene: TRBJ1-5; abundance: NA; CDR3aa: CATSRGGTGNQPQHF
v_gene: TRBV11-3; j_gene: TRBJ2-7; abundance: few; CDR3aa: CASSYRGHEQYF
v_gene: TRBV10-3; j_gene: TRBJ1-1; abundance: NA; CDR3aa: CATSSQGVNTEAFF
v_gene: TRBV5-4; j_gene: TRBJ2-7; abundance: NA; CDR3aa: CASSLDSKAVYEQYF
v_gene: TRBV29-1; j_gene: TRBJ2-1; abundance: NA; CDR3aa: CSVSQGQIPYNEQFF
v_gene: TRBV2; j_gene: TRBJ2-1; abundance: NA; CDR3aa: CASRVASTINEQFF
v_gene: TRBV20-1; j_gene: TRBJ2-5; abundance: NA; CDR3aa: CSASFAHRETQYF
v_gene: TRBV7-8; j_gene: TRBJ2-1; abundance: NA; CDR3aa: CASSLGAFRNYNEQFF
v_gene: TRBV6-5; j_gene: TRBJ2-1; abundance: NA; CDR3aa: CASSYHTGGAYNEQFF
v_gene: TRBV11-3; j_gene: TRBJ1-1; abundance: NA; CDR3aa: CASSLGGGNTEAFF
v_gene: TRBV4-1; j_gene: TRBJ1-6; abundance: NA; CDR3aa: CASSSRGLSYNSPLHF
v_gene: TRBV9; j_gene: TRBJ2-1; abundance: NA; CDR3aa: CASSSRDSINEQFF
v_gene: TRBV6-5; j_gene: TRBJ2-3; abundance: NA; CDR3aa: CASTDRGRQDTQYF
v_gene: TRBV27; j_gene: TRBJ2-7; abundance: once; CDR3aa: CASSSNSYEQYF
v_gene: TRBV20-1; j_gene: TRBJ2-1; abundance: NA; CDR3aa: CSAATEVEQFF
v_gene: TRBV11-1; j_gene: TRBJ2-1; abundance: NA; CDR3aa: CASSLQVIEYNEQFF